This T cell receptor beta chain was identified in a study of shared clonotypes between healthy human individuals (dated by TCRdb to about 2020). About the study as a whole: A couple of women and three men aged 18 to 49 years were included in the cohort. For each donor, CD4 naive and CD4 memory were each run on three plates, CD8 naive on two plates, and CD8 memory on one plate. To estimate repertoire size and how much clonotype sharing occurs between individuals, the study deeply sequenced the blood TCR repertoires of a handful of healthy adults. Libraries were prepared and TCR repertoires were sequenced by different laboratories using diverse techniques, in order to increase sequencing depth and limit assay-specific biases. Between about 0.9 and 8.9 billion PBMCs per donor were obtained by leukapheresis. What the study reported, not specific to this receptor: Larger estimated clonotype richness was generally found for naive subsets than for memory subsets. Approximately 4.8% of naive CD4, roughly 3.5% of naive CD8, 2.3% of memory CD4, and 0.4% of memory CD8 clonotypes were shared across several donors. Pairwise subsampling led to the expectation that sequencing depth would affect the degree of clonotype sharing among donors. Sampling was restricted to blood, and TCR repertoires in tissues likely differ from the TCR repertoires found in blood. Even with the large sequencing depth, rarefaction of the sorted-subset datasets indicated that sequencing was incomplete. The genetic and exposure-history diversity represented was limited by the small number of donors. Compared with non-shared clonotypes, clonotypes shared by all four sorted-subset donors had higher generation probabilities.

The donors were healthy, HIV-negative adults with no recently reported acute infections or vaccinations. Every donor was a Caucasian adult residing in Nashville, Tennessee, USA. CD4+ T cells were enriched by magnetic negative selection; naive cells were then positively selected on CD45RA, and the negative fraction formed the memory subset. Blood was obtained by leukapheresis, after which PBMCs were separated by Ficoll-Histopaque density gradient centrifugation and cryopreserved in liquid nitrogen vapor phase. Analytical flow cytometry was used to check the purity and quantity of every magnetically sorted T cell population. From each sorted fraction, genomic DNA was isolated and quantified by UV absorbance on a Nanodrop 2000c. Of note for this clone: This clone's antigen is unknown. No per-base quality is available; no much larger clone lies one base away.

TCR CDR3 regions were amplified from genomic DNA by multiplex PCR using the deep immunoSEQ assay. Genomic DNA extracted from each cell subset was distributed evenly over all wells of several immunoSEQ 96-well plates, and each plate served as one replicate. For sorted subsets, approximately 200 ng of genomic DNA, equivalent to around 31,000 T cell genomes, went into each replicate PCR. The purified libraries were quantified using a Qubit 3.0 fluorometer, sized with a Bioanalyzer 2100, and then quantified again using the KAPA Library Quantification kit. A separate single-read 150-cycle Illumina NextSeq 550 flow cell was used to sequence each immunoSEQ 96-well plate. From the authors' description of their analysis: Because the immunoSEQ output included only junctional sequences and no quality scores, the filtering could not be the same as the filtering used for full-length reads. Sequences were annotated with PyIR, a Python wrapper for IgBLAST v1.9, using IMGT germline references to assign V/J genes and CDR3. Reads were removed for weak V/J assignments (E-value above 1e-6), missing CDR3, stop codons, out-of-frame junctions, or ambiguous translated residues. V3J clonotypes were defined as sequences sharing the same inferred V gene, J gene, and CDR3 amino acid sequence. To compute the percentage overlap between repertoires, the number of shared unique clonotypes was divided by the size of the smaller repertoire. Richness of each repertoire was evaluated using RTK rarefaction, the Chao1 estimator, and Recon v2.1 estimates of unobserved clonotypes. For all TCRbeta clonotypes obtained by the gDNA method from several donors, generation probabilities were computed with OLGA. The source is immuneACCESS, and TCRdb retained only in-frame sequences with V and J called. Part of the clones is not carried over; for the studies checked, unresolved V genes explain less than half of this, and the remainder is unexplained. Clonal size and the V and J genes are those of that table, whereas D and trimming came from the DNA. The sample table shows 550,000 to 700,000 clones, and 73% are seen once. The ten most abundant clones make up around 1.8% of the sample.

CDR1 MDHEN and CDR2 SYDVKM are derived from the germline V gene. CDR3 length: 16 amino acids, cysteine to phenylalanine. CDR3 DNA only is kept here, 48 bases in frame from base 1. Trimming takes 5 bases off V and 0 bases off J; junction bases not matched to a gene: 9. Recombination joined TRBV28 with TRBJ2-7, with TRBD1 identical over 8 junction bases. Sequenced material: memory CD4+ T cells sorted from blood. This specimen's cell subset or site label, interpreted: CD45RA-negative fraction. The source of this sequence is a woman younger than 45 in good health. The CDR3 has the sequence CASSPLGQGLSYEQYF. The sequence in DNA is TGTGCCAGCAGTCCCCTAGGACAGGGTCTCTCCTACGAGCAGTACTTC. Supplemented by the reference TRBV28 and TRBJ2-7 proteins around the CDR3, the complete variable domain is DVKVTQSSRYLVKRTGEKVFLECVQDMDHENMFWYRQDPGLGLRLIYFSYDVKMKEKGDIPEGYSVSREKKERFSLILESASTNQTSMYLCASSPLGQGLSYEQYFGPGTRLTVT.